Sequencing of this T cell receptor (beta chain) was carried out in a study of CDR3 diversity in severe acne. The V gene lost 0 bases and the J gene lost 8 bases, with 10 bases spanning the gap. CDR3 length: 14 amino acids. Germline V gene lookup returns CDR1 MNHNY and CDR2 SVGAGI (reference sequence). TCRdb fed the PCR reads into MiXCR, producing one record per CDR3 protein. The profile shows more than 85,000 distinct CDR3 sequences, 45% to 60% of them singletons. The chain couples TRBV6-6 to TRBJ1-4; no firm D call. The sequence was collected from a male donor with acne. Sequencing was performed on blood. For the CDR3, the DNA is TGTGCCAGCAGTTACTCGGAGGAGAGGGAAAAACTGTTTTTT. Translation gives CASSYSEEREKLFF.